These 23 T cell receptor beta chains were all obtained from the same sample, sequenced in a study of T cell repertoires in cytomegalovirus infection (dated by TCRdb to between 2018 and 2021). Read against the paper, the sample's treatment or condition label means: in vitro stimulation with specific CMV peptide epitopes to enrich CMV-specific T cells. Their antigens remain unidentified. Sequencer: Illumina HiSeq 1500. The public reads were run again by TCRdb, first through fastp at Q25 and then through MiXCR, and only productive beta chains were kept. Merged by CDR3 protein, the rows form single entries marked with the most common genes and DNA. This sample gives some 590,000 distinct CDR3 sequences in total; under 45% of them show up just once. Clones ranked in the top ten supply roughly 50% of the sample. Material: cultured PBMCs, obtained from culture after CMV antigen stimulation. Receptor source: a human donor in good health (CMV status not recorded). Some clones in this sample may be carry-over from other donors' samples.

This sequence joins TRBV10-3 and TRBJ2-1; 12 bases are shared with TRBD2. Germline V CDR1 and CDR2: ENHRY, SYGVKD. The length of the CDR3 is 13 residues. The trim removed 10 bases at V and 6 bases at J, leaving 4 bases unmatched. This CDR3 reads CASLAGGSNEQFF. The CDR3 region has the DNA TGTGCCAGCCTAGCGGGAGGGAGCAATGAGCAGTTCTTC.

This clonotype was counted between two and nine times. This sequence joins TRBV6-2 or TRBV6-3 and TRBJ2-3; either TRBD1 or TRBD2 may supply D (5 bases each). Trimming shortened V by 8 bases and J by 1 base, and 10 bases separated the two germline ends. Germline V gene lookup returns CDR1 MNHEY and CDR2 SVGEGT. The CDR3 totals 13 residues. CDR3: CASARGRTDTQYF. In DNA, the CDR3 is TGTGCCAGCGCGAGGGGTCGCACAGATACGCAGTATTTT.

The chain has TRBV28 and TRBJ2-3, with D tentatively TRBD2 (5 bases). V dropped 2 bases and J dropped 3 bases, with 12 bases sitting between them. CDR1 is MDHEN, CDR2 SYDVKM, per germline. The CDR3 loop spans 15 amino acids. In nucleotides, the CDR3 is TGTGCCAGCAGTTTAGTGTCCACGGGGACAGATACGCAGTATTTT. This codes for CASSLVSTGTDTQYF.

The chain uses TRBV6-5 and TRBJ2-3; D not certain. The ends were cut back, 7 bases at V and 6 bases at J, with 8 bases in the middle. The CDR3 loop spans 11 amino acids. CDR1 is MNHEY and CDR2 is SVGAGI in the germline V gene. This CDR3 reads CASINLDTQYF. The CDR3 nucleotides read TGTGCCAGCATCAACCTGGATACGCAGTATTTT.

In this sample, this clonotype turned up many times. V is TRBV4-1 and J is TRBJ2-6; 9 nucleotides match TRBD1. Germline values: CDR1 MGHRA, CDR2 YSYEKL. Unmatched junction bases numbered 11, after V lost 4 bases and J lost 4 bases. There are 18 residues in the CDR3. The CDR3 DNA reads TGCGCCAGCAGCCGAGCACAGGGGGCGGGGCTCGGGGCCAACGTCCTGACTTTC. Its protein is CASSRAQGAGLGANVLTF.

CDR3 protein: CASSDGTGSHSPLHF. CDR3 DNA: TGTGCCAGCAGTGATGGAACAGGGTCGCATTCACCCCTCCACTTT. V gene TRBV2 combines with J gene TRBJ1-6; a weak D match, TRBD1 (6 bases). The CDR3 consists of 15 residues. Germline loops: CDR1 SNHLY, CDR2 FYNNEI. Between the trimmed V and J ends, which lost 3 bases and 8 bases, there was a span of 14 bases.

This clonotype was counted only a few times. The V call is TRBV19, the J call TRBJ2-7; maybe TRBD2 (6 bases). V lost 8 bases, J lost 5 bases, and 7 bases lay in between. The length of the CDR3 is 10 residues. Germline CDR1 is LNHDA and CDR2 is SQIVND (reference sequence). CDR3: CASPGDEQYF. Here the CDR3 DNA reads TGTGCCAGTCCGGGAGACGAGCAGTACTTC.

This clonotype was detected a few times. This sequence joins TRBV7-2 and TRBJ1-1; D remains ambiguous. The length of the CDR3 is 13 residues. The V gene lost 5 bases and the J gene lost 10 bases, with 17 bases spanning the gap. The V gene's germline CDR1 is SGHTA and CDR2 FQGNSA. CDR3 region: CASSPLRRAGAFF. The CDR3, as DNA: TGTGCCAGCAGCCCCCTAAGGAGGGCAGGAGCTTTCTTT.

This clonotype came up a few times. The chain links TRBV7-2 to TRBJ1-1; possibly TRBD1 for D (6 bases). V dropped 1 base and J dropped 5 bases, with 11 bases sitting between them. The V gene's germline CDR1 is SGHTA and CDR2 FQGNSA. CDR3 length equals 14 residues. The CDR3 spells CASSLEGRGTEAFF. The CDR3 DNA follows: TGTGCCAGCAGCTTAGAGGGCAGGGGAACTGAAGCTTTCTTT.

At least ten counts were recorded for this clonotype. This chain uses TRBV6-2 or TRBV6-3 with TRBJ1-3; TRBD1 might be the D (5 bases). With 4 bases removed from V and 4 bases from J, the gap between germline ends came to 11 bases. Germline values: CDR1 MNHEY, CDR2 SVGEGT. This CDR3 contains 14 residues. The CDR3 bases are TGTGCCAGCAGTTTACGGGACCGAGGAAACACCATATATTTT. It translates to CASSLRDRGNTIYF.

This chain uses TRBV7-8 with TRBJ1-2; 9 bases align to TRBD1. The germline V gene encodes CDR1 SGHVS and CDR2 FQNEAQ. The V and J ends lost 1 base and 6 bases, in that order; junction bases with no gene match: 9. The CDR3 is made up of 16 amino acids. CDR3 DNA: TGTGCCAGCAGCTTAGTCTCGGGACAGGGCGCCCATGGCTACACCTTC. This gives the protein CASSLVSGQGAHGYTF.

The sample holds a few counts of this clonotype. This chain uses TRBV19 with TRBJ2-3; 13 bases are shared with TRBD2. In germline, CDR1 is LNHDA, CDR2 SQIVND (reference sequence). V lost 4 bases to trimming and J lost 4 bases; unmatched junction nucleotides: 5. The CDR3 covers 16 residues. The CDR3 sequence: CASSTLAGGVADTQYF. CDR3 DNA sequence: TGTGCCAGTAGTACACTAGCGGGAGGGGTCGCAGATACGCAGTATTTT. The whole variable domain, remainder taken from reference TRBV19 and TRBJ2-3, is DGGITQSPKYLFRKEGQNVTLSCEQNLNHDAMYWYRQDPGQGLRLIYYSQIVNDFQKGDIAEGYSVSREKKESFPLTVTSAQKNPTAFYLCASSTLAGGVADTQYFGPGTRLTVL.

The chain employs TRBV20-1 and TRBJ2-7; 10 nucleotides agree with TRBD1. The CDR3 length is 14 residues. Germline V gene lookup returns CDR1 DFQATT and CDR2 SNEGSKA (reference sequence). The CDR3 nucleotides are TGCAGCAATTCCGGGACAGGGGAAGCTCGCGAGCAGTACTTC. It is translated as CSNSGTGEAREQYF.

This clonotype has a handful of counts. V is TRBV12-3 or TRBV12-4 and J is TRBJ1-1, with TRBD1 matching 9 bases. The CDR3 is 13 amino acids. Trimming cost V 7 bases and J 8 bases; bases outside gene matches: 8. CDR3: CASMDRGPLEAFF. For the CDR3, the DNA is TGTGCCAGCATGGACAGGGGTCCTTTAGAAGCTTTCTTT.

The CDR3 DNA is TGTGCCAGCAGAAGACCGGGACTAGTGTTGGAAGAGCAGTTCTTC. Residues: CASRRPGLVLEEQFF. V usage is TRBV6-2 or TRBV6-3 and J usage is TRBJ2-1, with 8 bases that match TRBD2. Trimming cost V 6 bases and J 10 bases; bases outside gene matches: 14. Germline CDR1 reads MNHEY; CDR2 reads SVGEGT. This CDR3 has 15 residues.

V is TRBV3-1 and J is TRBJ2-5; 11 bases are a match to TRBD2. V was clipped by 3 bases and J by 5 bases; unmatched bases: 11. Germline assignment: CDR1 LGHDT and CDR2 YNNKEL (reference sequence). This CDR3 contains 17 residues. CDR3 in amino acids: CASSQTGLAAPRETQYF. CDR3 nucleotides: TGTGCCAGCAGCCAGACGGGACTAGCGGCCCCCAGGGAGACCCAGTACTTC.

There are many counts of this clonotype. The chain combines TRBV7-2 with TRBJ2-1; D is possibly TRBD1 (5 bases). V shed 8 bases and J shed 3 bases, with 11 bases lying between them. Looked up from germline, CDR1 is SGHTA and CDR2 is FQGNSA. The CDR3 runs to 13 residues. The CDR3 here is CASGIGDYNEQFF. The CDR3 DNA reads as TGTGCCAGCGGAATAGGGGACTACAATGAGCAGTTCTTC.

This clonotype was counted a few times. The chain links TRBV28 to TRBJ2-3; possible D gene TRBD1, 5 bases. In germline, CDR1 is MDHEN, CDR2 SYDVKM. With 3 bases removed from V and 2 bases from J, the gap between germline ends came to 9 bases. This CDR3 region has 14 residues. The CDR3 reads CASSLDKTTDTQYF. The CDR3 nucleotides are TGTGCCAGCAGTTTGGACAAGACCACAGATACGCAGTATTTT.

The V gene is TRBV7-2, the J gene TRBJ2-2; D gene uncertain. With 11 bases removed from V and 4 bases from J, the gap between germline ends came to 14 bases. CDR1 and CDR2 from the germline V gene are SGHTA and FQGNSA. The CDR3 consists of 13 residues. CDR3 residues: CAGTPGPTGELFF. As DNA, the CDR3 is TGTGCCGGCACACCGGGTCCCACCGGGGAGCTGTTTTTT.

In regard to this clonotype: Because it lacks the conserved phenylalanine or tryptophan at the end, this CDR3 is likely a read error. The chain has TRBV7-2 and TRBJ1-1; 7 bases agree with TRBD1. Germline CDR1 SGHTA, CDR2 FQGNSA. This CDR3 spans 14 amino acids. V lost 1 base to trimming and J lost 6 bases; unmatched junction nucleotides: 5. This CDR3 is CASSLGQGASEAFL. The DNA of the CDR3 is TGTGCCAGCAGCTTAGGACAGGGAGCGTCTGAAGCTTTCCTT.

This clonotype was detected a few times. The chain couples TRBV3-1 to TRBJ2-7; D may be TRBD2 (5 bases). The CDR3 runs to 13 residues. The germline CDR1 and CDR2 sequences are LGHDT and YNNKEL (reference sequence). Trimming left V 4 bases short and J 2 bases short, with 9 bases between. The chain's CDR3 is CASSLRVTYEQYF. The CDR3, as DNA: TGTGCCAGCAGCCTGAGGGTTACCTACGAGCAGTACTTC.

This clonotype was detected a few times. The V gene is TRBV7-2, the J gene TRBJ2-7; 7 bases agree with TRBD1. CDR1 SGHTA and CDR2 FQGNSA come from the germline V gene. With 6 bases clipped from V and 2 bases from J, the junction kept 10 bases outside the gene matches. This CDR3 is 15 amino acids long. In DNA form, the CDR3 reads TGTGCCAGCAGTCTTACTCGGACAGGTCCCTACGAGCAGTACTTC. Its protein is CASSLTRTGPYEQYF.

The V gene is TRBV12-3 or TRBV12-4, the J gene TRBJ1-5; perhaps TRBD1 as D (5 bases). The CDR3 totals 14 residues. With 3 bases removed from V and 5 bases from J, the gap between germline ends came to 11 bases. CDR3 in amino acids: CASSFREADQPQHF. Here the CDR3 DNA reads TGTGCCAGCAGTTTCAGGGAAGCGGATCAGCCCCAGCATTTT.